These 26 T cell receptor beta chains originate from one sample sequenced in a study of identical twins. In TCRdb, the 5' RACE reads were re-called with MiXCR into one record per CDR3 protein. The profile shows hundreds of thousands of distinct CDR3 sequences, roughly an eighth of them singletons. These sequences were also reported in another study, on yellow fever vaccine responses in identical twins.

Sequences were obtained from CD8+ T cells sorted from blood. The receptors come from a woman aged 18-35 years in good health.

This clonotype was counted only a few times. V is TRBV6-2 or TRBV6-3 and J is TRBJ1-2; the D is unclear. Germline V gene data show CDR1 as MNHEY and CDR2 as SVGEGT. The germline V and J ends were trimmed by 6 bases and 4 bases, with 9 bases remaining between them. The CDR3 runs 12 residues. For the CDR3, the DNA is TGTGCCAGCAGGAGACAAATCTATGGCTACACCTTC. Its protein is CASRRQIYGYTF.

This clonotype was counted ten times or more. The chain has TRBV4-1 and TRBJ1-5, with D perhaps matching TRBD1 (5 bases). Trimming left V 0 bases short and J 1 base short, with 13 bases between. The CDR3 covers 17 residues. The germline CDR1 and CDR2 sequences are MGHRA and YSYEKL. CDR3 in DNA: TGCGCCAGCAGCCAAGATCTGGGACCTTACAGCAATCAGCCCCAGCATTTT. As protein: CASSQDLGPYSNQPQHF.

In its sample, this clonotype was seen a few times. The chain has TRBV7-2 and TRBJ2-1; 15 bases fit TRBD2. Germline V lookup: CDR1 SGHTA, CDR2 FQGNSA. The V segment lost 1 base and the J segment 0 bases; nucleotides outside the gene matches: 16. The CDR3 sequence is 23 residues long. The CDR3 nucleotides read TGTGCCAGCAGCTTAGGAGGGACAGGGGGACTAGCGGGAGGACCGAGCTCCTACAATGAGCAGTTCTTC. This encodes CASSLGGTGGLAGGPSSYNEQFF.

This clonotype was counted only a few times. The J gene is TRBJ2-2, the V gene TRBV4-2; D call uncertain. CDR3 length: 13 amino acids. Germline assignment: CDR1 LGHNA and CDR2 YNFKEQ. V dropped 4 bases and J dropped 7 bases, with 10 bases sitting between them. The CDR3 DNA sequence: TGTGCCAGCAGCCCTGCTTTGGGCGGGGAGCTGTTTTTT. Protein: CASSPALGGELFF.

The V gene is TRBV20-1, the J gene TRBJ2-1, with a weak D call TRBD2 (7 bases). The germline V gene has CDR1 DFQATT and CDR2 SNEGSKA (reference sequence). Trimming stripped 3 bases from V and 4 bases from J, with 13 bases between. This CDR3 contains 14 residues. In DNA, the CDR3 is TGCAGTGCTAGGGGGGGGGCGGAGTACAATGAGCAGTTCTTC. This sequence encodes CSARGGAEYNEQFF.

This clonotype was seen a few times. The J gene is TRBJ2-5, the V gene TRBV28; TRBD2 aligns across 8 bases. J lost 3 bases, V lost 6 bases, and 9 bases had no gene match. Germline V CDR1 and CDR2: MDHEN, SYDVKM. The CDR3 runs to 15 residues. DNA for the CDR3: TGTGCCAGCAGCCTTGGTAGCGGGGTCGAAGAGACCCAGTACTTC. Protein product: CASSLGSGVEETQYF.

The CDR3 DNA reads as TGTGCCAGCAGCAAGACAGGGGGACAGCCCCAGCATTTT. Translation: CASSKTGGQPQHF. This chain links TRBV21-1 with TRBJ1-5; the table's TRBD1 call for D was not verified on the DNA. TRBV21-1 is a pseudogene segment. The CDR3 runs 13 residues.

This clonotype was seen a few times. The chain employs TRBV7-2 and TRBJ2-3; 9 nucleotides align to TRBD2. CDR3 length: 17 residues. Germline V gene data show CDR1 as SGHTA and CDR2 as FQGNSA. V lost 5 bases, J lost 3 bases, and 12 bases stayed unmatched. The CDR3 loop is CASSLGGAGGPTDTQYF. CDR3 bases: TGTGCCAGCAGCCTTGGGGGTGCGGGAGGGCCAACAGATACGCAGTATTTT. Supplemented by reference TRBV7-2 and TRBJ2-3, the full variable domain reads GAGVSQSPSNKVTEKGKDVELRCDPISGHTALYWYRQSLGQGLEFLIYFQGNSAPDKSGLPSDRFSAERTGGSVSTLTIQRTQQEDSAVYLCASSLGGAGGPTDTQYFGPGTRLTVL.

The table lists this clonotype with a few counts. The chain employs TRBV29-1 and TRBJ1-4; 7 bases map to TRBD1. CDR1 SQVTM and CDR2 ANQGSEA come from the germline V gene. The CDR3 runs to 13 residues. The ends lost 3 bases at V and 7 bases at J; junction bases unmatched: 5. The CDR3 reads CSVEGGGSEKLFF. CDR3 coding DNA: TGCAGCGTTGAGGGAGGGGGCAGTGAAAAACTGTTTTTT.

This clonotype was counted many times. The chain carries TRBV12-3 or TRBV12-4 and TRBJ1-1; 7 bases match TRBD1. V was clipped by 3 bases and J by 1 base; unmatched bases: 2. The CDR3 extends over 14 amino acids. The CDR3 DNA is TGTGCCAGCAGTTTTAGGGGGCGGAACACTGAAGCTTTCTTT. Its protein is CASSFRGRNTEAFF.

The chain has TRBV28 and TRBJ2-5; D may match TRBD1 or TRBD2 (5 bases each). Germline values: CDR1 MDHEN, CDR2 SYDVKM. Trimming stripped 2 bases from V and 2 bases from J, with 12 bases between. The CDR3 covers 15 residues. This chain's CDR3 is CASSLKGPGQETQYF. The CDR3 DNA reads TGTGCCAGCAGTTTAAAGGGGCCGGGGCAAGAGACCCAGTACTTC.

This clonotype occurred once. This sequence joins TRBV9 and TRBJ2-1; 13 nucleotides agree with TRBD2. Germline CDR1 SGDLS, CDR2 YYNGEE. The CDR3 contains 16 residues. V lost 2 bases to trimming and J lost 9 bases; unmatched junction nucleotides: 8. CDR3 in DNA: TGTGCCAGCAGCGTCGATGGGACTAGCGGGAACGGTGAGCAGTTCTTC. It yields the protein CASSVDGTSGNGEQFF.

In this sample, this clonotype turned up a few times. This chain uses TRBV7-9 with TRBJ2-7; tentative D call: TRBD1 (5 bases). V lost 5 bases and J 6 bases, leaving 14 bases between the germline ends. The CDR3 consists of 13 residues. Germline V lookup: CDR1 SEHNR, CDR2 FQNEAQ (reference sequence). This CDR3 reads CASSPRQITEQYF. CDR3 nucleotides: TGTGCCAGCAGCCCCCGACAGATTACCGAGCAGTACTTC.

This clonotype was observed many times. This CDR3 reads CASSYSVMNTEAFF. In DNA form, the CDR3 reads TGTGCCAGCAGTTACTCGGTCATGAACACTGAAGCTTTCTTT. This chain joins TRBV6-5 and TRBJ1-1; no reliable D call. Germline values: CDR1 MNHEY, CDR2 SVGAGI. The V end was cut by 0 bases, the J end by 0 bases, with 5 bases between. This CDR3 has 14 residues.

The chain couples TRBV6-6 to TRBJ2-2; D not certain. V lost 7 bases and J lost 7, with 7 bases in between. CDR1 is MNHNY, CDR2 SVGAGI, per germline (reference sequence). CDR3 length: 11 residues. The DNA of the CDR3 is TGTGCCAGCAATGTCGGCGGGGAGCTGTTTTTT. Its protein product is CASNVGGELFF.

The genes are TRBV6-1 and TRBJ1-2, with D maybe TRBD1 (6 bases). The V end lost 8 bases, the J end lost 1 base, and 23 bases lay between the germline ends. This CDR3 is built from 17 residues. From germline, CDR1 is MNHNS and CDR2 SASEGT. In nucleotides, the CDR3 is TGTGCCAGCGCCCCATTCCTCCAAGGACAGTATAACTATGGCTACACCTTC. It codes for CASAPFLQGQYNYGYTF.

In its sample, this clonotype was seen a few times. The DNA of the CDR3 is TGTGCCAGCAGCTTGCTAATAGCGGGAGCTAGCACAGATACGCAGTATTTT. It specifies CASSLLIAGASTDTQYF. The chain links TRBV5-6 to TRBJ2-3, with TRBD2 identical over 9 bases. Trimming at V came to 1 base and at J to 0 bases, leaving 6 bases not matched to a gene. From germline, CDR1 is SGHDT and CDR2 YYEEEE. The CDR3 runs 17 residues.

J is TRBJ2-7 and V is TRBV7-9; TRBD2 matches at 8 bases. There are 15 residues in the CDR3. Germline V gene lookup returns CDR1 SEHNR and CDR2 FQNEAQ (reference sequence). V gave up 1 base and J gave up 2 bases; unmatched junction bases: 4. CDR3 sequence: CASSLEPGLAYEQYF. CDR3 nucleotides: TGTGCCAGCAGCTTAGAGCCGGGACTAGCCTACGAGCAGTACTTC.

This clonotype was counted a few times. The chain combines TRBV28 with TRBJ1-5, with D uncertain. Germline values: CDR1 MDHEN, CDR2 SYDVKM. The CDR3 runs 13 residues. Trimming left V 3 bases short and J 7 bases short, with 10 bases between. The CDR3 reads CASSFLGSQPQHF. In DNA, the CDR3 is TGTGCCAGCAGTTTCCTTGGGAGCCAGCCCCAGCATTTT.

This clonotype occurred a few times. J is TRBJ1-1 and V is TRBV11-3; D uncertain. Germline CDR1 and CDR2: SGHNT and YENEEA. V was shortened by 5 bases and J by 1 base, with 5 bases between the two germline ends. The CDR3 extends over 12 amino acids. CDR3 DNA: TGTGCCAGCAGCCCGTGGAACACTGAAGCTTTCTTT. It yields the protein CASSPWNTEAFF. Using reference TRBV11-3 and TRBJ1-1 for the parts outside the CDR3, the full variable domain is EAGVVQSPRYKIIEKKQPVAFWCNPISGHNTLYWYLQNLGQGPELLIRYENEEAVDDSQLPKDRFSAERLKGVDSTLKIQPAELGDSAVYLCASSPWNTEAFFGQGTRLTVV.

The chain is built from TRBV7-9 and TRBJ1-1; possible D gene TRBD1, 5 bases. Germline CDR1 is SEHNR and CDR2 is FQNEAQ (reference sequence). The CDR3 is made up of 14 amino acids. Trimming pared 2 bases from V and 1 base from J, leaving 8 bases between. The DNA for the CDR3 is TGTGCCAGCAGCTTAAACCAGGGGAACACTGAAGCTTTCTTT. Encoded protein: CASSLNQGNTEAFF. Together with reference TRBV7-9 and TRBJ1-1, the CDR3 gives the full variable domain: DTGVSQNPRHKITKRGQNVTFRCDPISEHNRLYWYRQTLGQGPEFLTYFQNEAQLEKSRLLSDRFSAERPKGSFSTLEIQRTEQGDSAMYLCASSLNQGNTEAFFGQGTRLTVV.

There are many counts of this clonotype. The genes are TRBV24-1 and TRBJ1-1, with D perhaps TRBD1 (5 bases). V gave up 7 bases and J gave up 4 bases, with 6 bases separating them. Germline lookup yields CDR1 KGHDR and CDR2 SFDVKD. The CDR3 is made up of 11 amino acids. The CDR3 sequence: CATRQGTEAFF. As DNA, the CDR3 is TGTGCCACCAGGCAGGGCACTGAAGCTTTCTTT.

This clonotype was observed a handful of times. The chain carries TRBV29-1 and TRBJ2-1; 9 bases are a match to TRBD1. Germline lookup yields CDR1 SQVTM and CDR2 ANQGSEA. The CDR3 consists of 15 residues. In nucleotides, the CDR3 is TGCACCACACGCGGCGGGACAGGGAGAGACAATGAGCAGTTCTTC. Protein sequence: CTTRGGTGRDNEQFF.

In its sample, this clonotype was seen a few times. This sequence joins TRBV7-9 and TRBJ2-7, with D hard to call. The germline CDR1 and CDR2 sequences are SEHNR and FQNEAQ (reference sequence). V was shortened by 3 bases and J by 0 bases, with 9 bases between the two germline ends. There are 14 residues in the CDR3. CDR3 DNA: TGTGCCAGCAGCTTGGTCACGAGCTCCTACGAGCAGTACTTC. Translation gives CASSLVTSSYEQYF.

In this sample, this clonotype turned up a few times. This rearrangement joins TRBV28 to TRBJ2-1, with unresolved D. V was shortened by 1 base and J by 8 bases, with 6 bases between the two germline ends. The CDR3 runs 12 residues. Per the germline V gene, CDR1 is MDHEN and CDR2 is SYDVKM. The CDR3 nucleotides read TGTGCCAGCAGTTTATCCGTGCATGAGCAGTTCTTC. Translating gives CASSLSVHEQFF.

This clonotype was recorded a few times. The rearrangement uses TRBV5-1 and TRBJ2-7; D is possibly TRBD2 (9 bases). This CDR3 contains 18 residues. Per the germline V gene, CDR1 is SGHRS and CDR2 is YFSETQ. The germline V and J ends were trimmed by 1 base and 3 bases, with 23 bases remaining between them. Here the CDR3 reads CASSLYAGGLSGSYEQYF. For the CDR3, the DNA is TGCGCCAGCAGCTTGTATGCAGGGGGCCTTAGCGGGAGCTACGAGCAGTACTTC.